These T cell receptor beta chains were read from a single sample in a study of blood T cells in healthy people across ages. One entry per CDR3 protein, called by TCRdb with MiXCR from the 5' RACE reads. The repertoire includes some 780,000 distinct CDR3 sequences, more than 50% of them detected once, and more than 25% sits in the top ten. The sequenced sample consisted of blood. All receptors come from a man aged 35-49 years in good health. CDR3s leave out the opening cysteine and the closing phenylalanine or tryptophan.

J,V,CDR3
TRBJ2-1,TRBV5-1,ASSLAGTASYNEQF
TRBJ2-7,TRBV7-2,ASSLAIAGGSYEQY
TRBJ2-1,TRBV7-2,ASSLVIYNEQF
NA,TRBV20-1,SARAQGGTQY
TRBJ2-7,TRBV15,ATRTTGGFYEQY
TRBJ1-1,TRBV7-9,ASSLTGFYTEAF
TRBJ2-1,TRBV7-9,ASSLVGAGSYNEQF
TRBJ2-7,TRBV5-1,ASSFKGDSEQY
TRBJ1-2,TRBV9,ASSVLQGNYGYT
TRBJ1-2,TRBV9,ASSAEGAFGYT
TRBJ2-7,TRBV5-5,ASSLVPTTGDPYEQY
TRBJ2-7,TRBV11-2,ASSFGTGEKQY
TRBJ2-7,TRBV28,ASSSSGLARRGEQF
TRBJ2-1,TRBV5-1,ASSLGRTSGRAHEQF
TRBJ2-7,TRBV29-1,SVRRDPYEQY
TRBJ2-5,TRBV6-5,ATMSGRGRGEQY
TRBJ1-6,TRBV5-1,ASSPGQEGSPLH
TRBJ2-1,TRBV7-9,ASSLLTNYNEQF
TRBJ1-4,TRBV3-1,ASSADSYNEKLF
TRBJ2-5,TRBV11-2,ASSLGTGGFETQY
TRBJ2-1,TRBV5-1,ASSLDGSSYDEQF
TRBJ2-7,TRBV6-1,ASSEGASASY
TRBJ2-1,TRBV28,ASSSPLTPKMEQF
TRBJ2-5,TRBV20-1,SARTGGSETQY
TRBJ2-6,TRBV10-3,AISELQGNSGANVLT
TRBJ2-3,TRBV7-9,ASSQVGTPKTDTQY
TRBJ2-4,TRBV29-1,SARQGQGERNIQY
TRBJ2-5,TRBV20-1,SAREVNQETQY
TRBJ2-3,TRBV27,ASSFHAPPSGTADTQY
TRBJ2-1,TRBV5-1,ASSLAPGGPYNEQF
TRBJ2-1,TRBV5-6,ASSWDRGRSYNEQF
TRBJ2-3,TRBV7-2,ARASKLDYAITDTQY
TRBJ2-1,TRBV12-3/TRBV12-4,ASRRWTSGGAMGDEQF
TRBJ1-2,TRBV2,ASRESRDYGYT
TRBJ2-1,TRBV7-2,ASSLERSDEQF
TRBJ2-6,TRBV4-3,ASSQHRGMSSGANVLT
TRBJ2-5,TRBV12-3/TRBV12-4,ASSLAGREVGGPDLETQY
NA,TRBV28,ASSLDLRGEQY
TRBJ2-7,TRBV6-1,ASSEALQGLSYEQY
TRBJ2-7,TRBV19,ASQAGAYEQY
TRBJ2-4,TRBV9,ASSAGGGKNIQY
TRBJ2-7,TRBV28,ASSLRGYEQY
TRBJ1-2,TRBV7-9,ASSPGSLYGYT
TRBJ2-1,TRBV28,ASSSGTSGLYNEQF
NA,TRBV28,ASSPWTSGTSVEQY